These 2 T cell receptor beta chains were all obtained from the same sample, sequenced in a study of regulatory T cells in long-lasting Graves disease. Sample time point: newly diagnosed GD, antithyroid drugs for less than 3 months. PBMCs were the source of the RNA used for TCR sequencing. Both iRepertoire HTBI primers and Arm-PCR of CDR3 regions were used to build the TCR beta libraries. TCRdb reprocessed the multiplex PCR reads via MiXCR and lists one record per CDR3 protein. Among more than 400,000 distinct CDR3 sequences listed, about 17% were seen once. The same specimen was also included in a second study, on T cells in Graves' hyperthyroidism and ophthalmopathy.

The sequencing here drew on peripheral blood mononuclear cells (PBMCs), taken at new diagnosis, from a patient treated with antithyroid drugs. These receptors were collected from a young woman with Graves disease.

The sample holds many counts of this clonotype. The chain links TRBV6-9 to TRBJ2-7; 8 bases fit TRBD2. This CDR3 has 12 amino acids. Trimming at V came to 3 bases and at J to 12 bases, leaving 7 bases not matched to a gene. Germline V gene data show CDR1 as MNHGY and CDR2 as SVAAGI. CDR3 region: CASSYSRGRTYF. CDR3 bases: TGTGCCAGCAGTTACTCACGCGGGAGGACGTACTTC.

This clonotype came up many times. The CDR3 spells CSATSWGLAGVSSYNEQFF. The CDR3 DNA is TGCAGTGCCACCTCATGGGGACTAGCGGGAGTGAGCTCCTACAATGAGCAGTTCTTC. The chain is built from TRBV20-1 and TRBJ2-1; TRBD2 matches at 14 bases. This CDR3 is 19 amino acids long. V gave up 6 bases and J gave up 0 bases; unmatched junction bases: 13. Per germline, CDR1 DFQATT and CDR2 SNEGSKA (reference sequence).